This is a list of T cell receptor beta chains from one sample in a study of blood T cells in healthy people across ages. Each CDR3 protein gets one entry after TCRdb re-called the 5' RACE reads with MiXCR. Of 1,500,000 or so distinct CDR3 sequences in the sample, about 45% were seen once. Sequencing was done on a sample of blood. Receptors originate from a woman aged 18-29 years in good health. Each CDR3 is given with its conserved first and last residue. The D gene is left open where the match is weak. Expanded clones get a size class; other rows say once, few or many, or leave the size out.

j_gene	v_gene	abundance	d_gene	CDR3nt	CDR3aa
TRBJ2-3	TRBV20-1	many	-	TGCAGTGCTAGAGATAGACTACGAGCCACAGATACGCAGTATTTT	CSARDRLRATDTQYF
TRBJ2-1	TRBV7-2	-	TRBD2	TGTGCCAGCAGCTTACTTTTAGCGGGGGCCTACAATGAGCAGTTCTTC	CASSLLLAGAYNEQFF
TRBJ1-2	TRBV7-9	-	-	TGTGCCAGCAGCTTGATCACAGGGCCAAACTATGGCTACACCTTC	CASSLITGPNYGYTF
TRBJ2-7	TRBV27	-	-	TGTGCCAGCAGTGAAAGCTCCTACAATGAGCAGTACTTC	CASSESSYNEQYF
TRBJ2-5	TRBV20-1	few	TRBD2	TGCAGTGCTGCGGGAGACAAAGAGACCCAGTACTTC	CSAAGDKETQYF
TRBJ2-3	TRBV14	-	-	TGTGCCAGCAGCCACGGCCGCACGCAGTATTTT	CASSHGRTQYF
TRBJ1-2	TRBV30	-	-	TGTGCCTGGAGGCAGGGTCCCTATGGCCACACCTTC	CAWRQGPYGHTF
TRBJ2-5	TRBV9	-	TRBD2	TGTGCCAGCAGCGTAGGGCTAGCGGGGGGATTATACAATGAGCAGTACTTC	CASSVGLAGGLYNEQYF
TRBJ2-7	TRBV4-3	few	-	TGCGCCAGCAGCAGACAAAGGGAGAATGAGCAGTACTTC	CASSRQRENEQYF
TRBJ1-1	TRBV20-1	once	-	TGCAGTGCTATGTGGGGACTATACGCTGAAGCTTTCTTT	CSAMWGLYAEAFF
TRBJ1-5	TRBV20-1	-	TRBD1	TGCAGTGCTATACCCCTCAGGACAGGAAGTAGGAATCAGCCCCAGCATTTT	CSAIPLRTGSRNQPQHF
TRBJ1-2	TRBV5-1	-	-	TGCGCCAGCAGCAGTTTACAGGGAAGAGAGGACTATGGCTACACCTTC	CASSSLQGREDYGYTF
TRBJ2-5	TRBV20-1	-	TRBD2	TGCAGTGCCGGTCTACTAGCGGGAGGGACCCCTACAGGGACCCAGTACTTC	CSAGLLAGGTPTGTQYF
TRBJ1-5	TRBV7-9	few	TRBD1	TGTGCCAGCAGCCCAACAGGGGACCTCGACCAGCATTTT	CASSPTGDLDQHF
TRBJ1-2	TRBV2	-	-	TGTGCCAGCAGTGAAGACAGGGCTAGGGGCTACACCTTC	CASSEDRARGYTF
TRBJ1-5	TRBV15	-	-	TGTGCCACCAGCAGAGCCTCAGCCAGTCAGCCCCAGCATTTT	CATSRASASQPQHF
TRBJ1-6	TRBV13	-	-	TGTGCCAGCAGCGGCCACAGGACCCAGCCCTATAATTCACCCCTCCACTTT	CASSGHRTQPYNSPLHF
TRBJ1-1	TRBV7-8	-	-	TGTGCCAGCAGCCCCCGAGCGGACAGTGAAGCTTTCTTT	CASSPRADSEAFF
TRBJ2-5	TRBV7-2	-	-	TGTGCCAGCAGCTTAGAGTTAGTGGGACGGACCGGCGCCCAGTACTTC	CASSLELVGRTGAQYF
TRBJ2-1	TRBV11-2	few	-	TGTGCCAGCAGCTTAGATTGGGAGTTCGGTGAGCAGTTCTTC	CASSLDWEFGEQFF
TRBJ2-7	TRBV6-1	few	-	TGTGCCAGCAGTGAAGAGGGGGGCTGGGAGTACGAGCAGTACTTC	CASSEEGGWEYEQYF
TRBJ1-2	TRBV10-1	-	-	TGCGCCAGCAGTGAGTCGAAGGGGGGCTACACCTTC	CASSESKGGYTF
TRBJ1-5	TRBV29-1	-	-	TGCAGCGTCGGAGCTTGGGGGAATCAGCCCCAGCATTTT	CSVGAWGNQPQHF
TRBJ1-5	TRBV24-1	-	TRBD1	TGTGCCACCAGTGAACAGGGACAGCCACCCCAGCATTTT	CATSEQGQPPQHF
TRBJ2-1	TRBV7-2	-	TRBD2	TGTGCCAGCAGCTCAACGTTCGGGGCGGGAGTGCCTGAGCAGTTCTTC	CASSSTFGAGVPEQFF
TRBJ1-2	TRBV12-3/TRBV12-4	many	-	TGTGCCAGCAGTTTTCTCGGCGGCGGCTACACCTTC	CASSFLGGGYTF
TRBJ1-5	TRBV30	few	-	TGTGCCTGGAGTCCTACCCCTGATCAGCCCCAGCATTTT	CAWSPTPDQPQHF
TRBJ2-1	TRBV6-5	-	TRBD1	TGTGCCAGCAGTTACGCAAGGACAGGGTTCGATGAGCAGTTCTTC	CASSYARTGFDEQFF
TRBJ2-7	TRBV6-2/TRBV6-3	few	TRBD2	TGTGCCAGCGAGGCGGGGGAGGTTTCCTACGAGCAGTACTTC	CASEAGEVSYEQYF
TRBJ2-2	TRBV7-2	-	-	TGTGCCAGCAGCTTATTCTCTCTCTCGGGAGTTCGCACCGGGGAGCTGTTTTTT	CASSLFSLSGVRTGELFF
TRBJ2-5	TRBV28	many	TRBD2	TGTGCCAGCATCCTATCCCGGGGGGGGGGTCGACAAGAGACCCAGTACTTC	CASILSRGGGRQETQYF
TRBJ2-7	TRBV9	many	-	TGTGCCAGCAGCGTAGGAGGCCTCTCCTACGAGCAGTACTTC	CASSVGGLSYEQYF
TRBJ2-4	TRBV29-1	many	TRBD1	TGCAGCGCCGGGACAGGGCAAAACATTCAGTACTTC	CSAGTGQNIQYF
TRBJ2-1	TRBV7-9	few	TRBD1	TGTGCCAGCATCCACCGGGACAGGGATGTGAATGAGCAGTTCTTC	CASIHRDRDVNEQFF
TRBJ1-4	TRBV4-3	few	-	TGCGCCAGCAGCCAAGATTCGGCTCCCGGTGCCTTGGGGGGTAATGAAAAACTGTTTTTT	CASSQDSAPGALGGNEKLFF
TRBJ2-3	TRBV7-2	-	TRBD2	TGTGCCAGCAGCGTCGCCGGGACTGGCGGGGGAAAAGCAGATACGCAGTATTTT	CASSVAGTGGGKADTQYF
TRBJ2-3	TRBV6-2/TRBV6-3	-	TRBD2	TGTGCCAGCAGCAGAGGCGGGGGGGCTACAGATACGCAGTATTTT	CASSRGGGATDTQYF
TRBJ2-3	TRBV7-3	-	-	TGTGCCAGCAGCCGGCGGGGCGACAGCACAGATACGCAGTATTTT	CASSRRGDSTDTQYF
TRBJ2-7	TRBV7-9	-	TRBD2	TGTGCCAGCAGTGGCGGGACTAGCGGGGCTAACTACGAGCAGTACTTC	CASSGGTSGANYEQYF
TRBJ2-7	TRBV27	-	-	TGTGCCAGCAGTATCAGCGGCCAACACATTTACTACGAGCAGTACTTC	CASSISGQHIYYEQYF
TRBJ2-1	TRBV2	-	TRBD1	TGTGCCAGCACTTACACAGGGGAGTATGAGCAGTTCTTC	CASTYTGEYEQFF
TRBJ2-5	TRBV9	-	TRBD2	TGTGCCAGCAGCGTAGCGGGAGGGCCAGGGAATGAGCAGTACTTC	CASSVAGGPGNEQYF
TRBJ1-2	TRBV6-1	-	TRBD1	TGTGCCAGCAGTGCAAGACAGGGGTACTATGGCTACACCTTC	CASSARQGYYGYTF
TRBJ2-7	TRBV20-1	-	TRBD2	TGCAGTGCTTCGGGACTAGCCAACTCCTACGAGCAGTACTTC	CSASGLANSYEQYF
TRBJ2-3	TRBV7-2	-	-	TGTGCCAGCTGCCCCCGCTCGGCAGATACGCAGTATTTT	CASCPRSADTQYF
TRBJ2-1	TRBV9	few	-	TGTGCCAGCAGCGCCGGACTCCGAACGATATACAATGAGCAGTTCTTC	CASSAGLRTIYNEQFF
TRBJ2-1	TRBV6-2/TRBV6-3	-	-	TGTGCCAGTCACTCACAGGGAGCCTCCTACAATGAGCAGTTCTTC	CASHSQGASYNEQFF
TRBJ1-1	TRBV20-1	few	-	TGCAGTGCTAGAGATGGAGGGGACCACGAGGCTTTCTTT	CSARDGGDHEAFF
TRBJ1-1	TRBV7-9	-	-	TGTGCCAGCAGCTTAGCTCCGGGGGCTAGTGAAGCTTTCTTT	CASSLAPGASEAFF